This T cell receptor beta chain derives from a study of blood T cell repertoires in COVID-19. Method: immunoSEQ multiplex PCR; TCRdb's copy keeps in-frame clones and lacks some. The sample has 250,000 to 350,000 clones; roughly 86% are singletons. Germline CDR1 is LGHDT and CDR2 is YNNKEL (reference sequence). V shed 4 bases and J shed 3 bases, with 6 bases lying between them. The CDR3 runs to 12 residues. What was sequenced was PBMCs or T cells enriched from blood (not recorded which). V usage is TRBV3-1 (or the pseudogene TRBV3-2) and J usage is TRBJ1-2; maybe TRBD1 (5 bases). The clonotype comes from a woman between 18 and 29 years old who had recovered from COVID-19. CDR3 DNA: TGTGCCAGCAGCCCGGGGGACTATGGCTACACCTTC. Translating it yields CASSPGDYGYTF.